This T cell receptor (beta chain) was retrieved from a study of blood T cell repertoires in COVID-19. For the study at large: The United States, Italy and Spain supplied acute and convalescent COVID-19 samples. PBMCs, B-cell-depleted T cells, or T cells provided the cDNA or gDNA that made up the material.

How the authors handled the data: Cell counts per sample came from amplifying reference gene primers. The data were produced by immunoSEQ multiplex PCR, yet TCRdb's version contains in-frame clones alone and is incomplete. V, J and clone size reflect that table, while D and trimming were determined from the DNA. The table records tens of thousands of clones, approximately 84% of them present only once. With V trimmed by 4 bases and J by 1 base, 3 bases remained unmatched. CDR3 length: 14 amino acids. The germline gives CDR1 MGHRA, CDR2 YSYEKL. The chain couples TRBV4-1 to TRBJ2-5, with TRBD1 matching over 7 bases. The receptor was derived from a man in his sixties with acute or convalescent COVID-19. The material sequenced was peripheral blood. CDR3 amino acids: CASSRNRGQETQYF. The CDR3 coding sequence is TGCGCCAGCAGCCGCAACAGGGGCCAAGAGACCCAGTACTTC.